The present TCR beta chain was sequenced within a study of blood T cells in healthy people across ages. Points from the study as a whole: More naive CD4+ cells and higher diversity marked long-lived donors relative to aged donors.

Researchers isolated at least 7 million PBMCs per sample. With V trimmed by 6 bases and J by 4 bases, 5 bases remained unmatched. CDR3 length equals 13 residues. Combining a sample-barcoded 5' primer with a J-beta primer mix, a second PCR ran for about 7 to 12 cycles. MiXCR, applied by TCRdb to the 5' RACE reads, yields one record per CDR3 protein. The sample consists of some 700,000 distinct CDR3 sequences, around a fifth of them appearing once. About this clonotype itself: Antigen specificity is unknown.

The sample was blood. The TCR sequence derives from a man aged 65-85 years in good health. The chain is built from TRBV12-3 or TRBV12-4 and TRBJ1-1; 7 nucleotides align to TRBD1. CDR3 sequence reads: CASRQGWATEAFF. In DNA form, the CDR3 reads TGTGCCAGCAGACAGGGGTGGGCCACTGAAGCTTTCTTT.